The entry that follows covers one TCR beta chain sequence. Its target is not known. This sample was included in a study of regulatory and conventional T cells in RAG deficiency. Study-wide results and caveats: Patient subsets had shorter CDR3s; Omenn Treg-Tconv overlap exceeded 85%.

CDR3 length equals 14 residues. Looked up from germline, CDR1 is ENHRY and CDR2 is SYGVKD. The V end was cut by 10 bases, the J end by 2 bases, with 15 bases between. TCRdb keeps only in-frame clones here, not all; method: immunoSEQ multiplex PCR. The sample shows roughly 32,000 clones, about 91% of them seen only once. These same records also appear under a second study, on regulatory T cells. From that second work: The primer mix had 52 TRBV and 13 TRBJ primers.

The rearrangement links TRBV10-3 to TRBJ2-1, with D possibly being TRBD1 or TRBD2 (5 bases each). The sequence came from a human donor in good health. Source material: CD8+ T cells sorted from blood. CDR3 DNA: TGTGCCACCCGGGACCCTTTCCCCTACAATGAGCAGTTCTTC. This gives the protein CATRDPFPYNEQFF.